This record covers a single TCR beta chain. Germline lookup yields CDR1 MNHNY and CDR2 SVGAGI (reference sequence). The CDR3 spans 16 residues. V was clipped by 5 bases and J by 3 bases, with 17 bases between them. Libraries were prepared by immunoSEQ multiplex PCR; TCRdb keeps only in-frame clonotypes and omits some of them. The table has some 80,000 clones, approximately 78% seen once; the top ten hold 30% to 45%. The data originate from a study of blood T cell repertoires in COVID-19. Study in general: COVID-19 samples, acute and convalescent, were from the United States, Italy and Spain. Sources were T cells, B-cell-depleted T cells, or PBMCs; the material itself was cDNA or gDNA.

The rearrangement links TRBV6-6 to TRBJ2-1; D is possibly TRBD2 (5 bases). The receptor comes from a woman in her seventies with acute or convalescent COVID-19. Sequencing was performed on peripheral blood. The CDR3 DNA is TGTGCCAGCAGTCGCCAGACGGGAAGCAACTACAATGAGCAGTTCTTC. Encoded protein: CASSRQTGSNYNEQFF.